This T cell receptor (beta chain) derives from a study of T cell changes during pregnancy in multiple sclerosis. This table comes from immunoSEQ multiplex PCR, and its TCRdb copy is limited to in-frame clones, with some not included. The sample has tens of thousands of clones; 93% are singletons. Germline V lookup: CDR1 SGDLS, CDR2 YYNGEE. Trimming left V 6 bases short and J 4 bases short, with 16 bases between. The CDR3 has 15 residues. Sequencing used CD4+ T cells from peripheral blood mononuclear cells, obtained before pregnancy. J is TRBJ2-2 and V is TRBV9; D might be TRBD1 (6 bases). This receptor was obtained from a female donor with multiple sclerosis, enrolled in a pregnancy study. The CDR3 region has the DNA TGTGCCAGCAACGACCGGACAGTCGGCACCGGGGAGCTGTTTTTT. This sequence encodes CASNDRTVGTGELFF.